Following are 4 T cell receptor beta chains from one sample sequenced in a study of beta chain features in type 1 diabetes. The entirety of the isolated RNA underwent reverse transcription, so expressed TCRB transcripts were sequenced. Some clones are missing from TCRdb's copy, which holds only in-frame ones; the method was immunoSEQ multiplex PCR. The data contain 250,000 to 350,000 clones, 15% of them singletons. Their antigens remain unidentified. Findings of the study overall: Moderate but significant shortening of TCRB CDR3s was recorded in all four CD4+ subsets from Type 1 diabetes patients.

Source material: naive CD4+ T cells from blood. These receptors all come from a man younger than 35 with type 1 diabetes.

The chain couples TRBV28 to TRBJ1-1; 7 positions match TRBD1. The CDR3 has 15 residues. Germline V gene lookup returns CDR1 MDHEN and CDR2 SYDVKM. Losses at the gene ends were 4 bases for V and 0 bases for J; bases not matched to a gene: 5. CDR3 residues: CASSWTGNMNTEAFF. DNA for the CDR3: TGTGCCAGCAGTTGGACAGGTAACATGAACACTGAAGCTTTCTTT.

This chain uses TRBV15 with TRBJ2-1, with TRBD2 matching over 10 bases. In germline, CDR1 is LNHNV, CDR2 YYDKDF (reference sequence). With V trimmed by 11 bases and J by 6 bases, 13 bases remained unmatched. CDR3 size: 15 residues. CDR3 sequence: CALSVGLAGVNEQFF. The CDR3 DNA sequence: TGTGCCCTGTCAGTCGGGCTAGCGGGAGTCAATGAGCAGTTCTTC.

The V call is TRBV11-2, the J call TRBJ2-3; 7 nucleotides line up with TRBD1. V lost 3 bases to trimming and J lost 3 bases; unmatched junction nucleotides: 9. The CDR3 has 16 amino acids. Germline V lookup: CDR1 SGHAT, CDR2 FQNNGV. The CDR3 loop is CASSFRQGGSTDTQYF. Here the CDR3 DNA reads TGTGCCAGCAGCTTTCGACAGGGTGGTAGTACAGATACGCAGTATTTT.

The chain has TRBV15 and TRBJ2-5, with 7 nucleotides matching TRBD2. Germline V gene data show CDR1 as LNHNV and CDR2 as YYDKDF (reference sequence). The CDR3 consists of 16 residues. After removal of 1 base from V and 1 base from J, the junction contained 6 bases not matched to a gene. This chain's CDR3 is CATSRGRGGTQETQYF. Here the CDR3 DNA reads TGTGCCACCAGCAGAGGCCGCGGGGGAACCCAAGAGACCCAGTACTTC.